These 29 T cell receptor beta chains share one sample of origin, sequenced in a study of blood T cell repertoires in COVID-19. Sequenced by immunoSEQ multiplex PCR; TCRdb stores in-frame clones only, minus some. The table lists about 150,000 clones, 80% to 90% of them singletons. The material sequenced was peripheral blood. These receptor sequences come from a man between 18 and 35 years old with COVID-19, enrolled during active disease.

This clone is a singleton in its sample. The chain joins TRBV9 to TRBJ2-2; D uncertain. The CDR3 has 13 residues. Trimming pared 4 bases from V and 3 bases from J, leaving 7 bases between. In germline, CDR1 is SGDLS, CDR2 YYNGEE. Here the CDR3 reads CASSFSDTGELFF. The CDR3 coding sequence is TGTGCCAGCAGCTTTAGTGACACCGGGGAGCTGTTTTTT.

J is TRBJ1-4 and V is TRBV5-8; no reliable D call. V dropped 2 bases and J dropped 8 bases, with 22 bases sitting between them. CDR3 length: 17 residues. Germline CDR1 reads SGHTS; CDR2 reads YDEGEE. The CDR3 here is CASSFGRTGLSEEKLFF. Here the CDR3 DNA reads TGTGCCAGCAGCTTCGGACGGACGGGATTAAGCGAGGAAAAACTGTTTTTT.

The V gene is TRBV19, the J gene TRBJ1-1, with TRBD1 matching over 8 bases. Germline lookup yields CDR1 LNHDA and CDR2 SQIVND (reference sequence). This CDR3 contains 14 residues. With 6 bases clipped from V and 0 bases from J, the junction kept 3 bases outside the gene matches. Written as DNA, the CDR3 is TGTGCCAGTAGGGGGACAGGTTTGAACACTGAAGCTTTCTTT. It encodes CASRGTGLNTEAFF.

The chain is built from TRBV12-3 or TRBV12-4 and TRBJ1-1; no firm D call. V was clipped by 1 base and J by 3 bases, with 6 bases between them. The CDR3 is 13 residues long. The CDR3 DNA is TGTGCCAGCAGTTTAGAACCAGACACTGAAGCTTTCTTT. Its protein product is CASSLEPDTEAFF.

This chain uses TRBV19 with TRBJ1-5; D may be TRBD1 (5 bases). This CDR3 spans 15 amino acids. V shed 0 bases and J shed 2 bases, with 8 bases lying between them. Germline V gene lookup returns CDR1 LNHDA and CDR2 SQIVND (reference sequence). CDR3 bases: TGTGCCAGTAGTATAGAGGGACTGCGCAATCAGCCCCAGCATTTT. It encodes CASSIEGLRNQPQHF.

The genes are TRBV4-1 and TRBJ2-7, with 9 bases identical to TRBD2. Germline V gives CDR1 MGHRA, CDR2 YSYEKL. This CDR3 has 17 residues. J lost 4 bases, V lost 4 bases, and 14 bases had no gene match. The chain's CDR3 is CASSRPVPTSGPYEQYF. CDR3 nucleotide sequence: TGCGCCAGCAGCCGTCCCGTACCCACTAGCGGGCCTTACGAGCAGTACTTC.

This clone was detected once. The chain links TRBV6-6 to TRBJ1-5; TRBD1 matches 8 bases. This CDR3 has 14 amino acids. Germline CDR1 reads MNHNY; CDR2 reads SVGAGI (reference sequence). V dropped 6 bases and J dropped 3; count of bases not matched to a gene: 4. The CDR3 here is CASRRTGYNQPQHF. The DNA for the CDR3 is TGTGCCAGCAGGCGGACAGGGTACAATCAGCCCCAGCATTTT.

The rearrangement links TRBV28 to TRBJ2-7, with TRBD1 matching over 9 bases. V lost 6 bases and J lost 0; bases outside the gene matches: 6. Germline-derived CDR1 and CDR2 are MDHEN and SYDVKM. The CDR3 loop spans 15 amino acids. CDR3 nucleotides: TGTGCCAGCAGAGAGGGACAGGGTGGCTCCTACGAGCAGTACTTC. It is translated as CASREGQGGSYEQYF.

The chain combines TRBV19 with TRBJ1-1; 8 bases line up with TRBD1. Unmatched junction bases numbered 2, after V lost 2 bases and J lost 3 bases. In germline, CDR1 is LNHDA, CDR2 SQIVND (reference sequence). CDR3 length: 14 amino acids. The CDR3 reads CASSIWGQDTEAFF. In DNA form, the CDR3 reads TGTGCCAGTAGTATATGGGGACAGGACACTGAAGCTTTCTTT. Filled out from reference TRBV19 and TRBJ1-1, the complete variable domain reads DGGITQSPKYLFRKEGQNVTLSCEQNLNHDAMYWYRQDPGQGLRLIYYSQIVNDFQKGDIAEGYSVSREKKESFPLTVTSAQKNPTAFYLCASSIWGQDTEAFFGQGTRLTVV.

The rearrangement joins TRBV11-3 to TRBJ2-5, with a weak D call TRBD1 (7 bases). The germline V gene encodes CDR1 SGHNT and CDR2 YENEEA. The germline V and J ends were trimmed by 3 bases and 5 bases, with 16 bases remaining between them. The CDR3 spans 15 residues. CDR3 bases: TGTGCCAGCAGCTTCGAACCAGGGGGGATGGAGACCCAGTACTTC. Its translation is CASSFEPGGMETQYF. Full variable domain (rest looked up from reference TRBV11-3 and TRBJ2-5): EAGVVQSPRYKIIEKKQPVAFWCNPISGHNTLYWYLQNLGQGPELLIRYENEEAVDDSQLPKDRFSAERLKGVDSTLKIQPAELGDSAVYLCASSFEPGGMETQYFGPGTRLLVL.

The CDR3 DNA is TGTGCCAGCAGCCCCGAAGCGGGGAGCTACTATGGCTACACCTTC. Protein sequence: CASSPEAGSYYGYTF. V is TRBV7-6 and J is TRBJ1-2, with D unclear. CDR3 length: 15 amino acids. The germline CDR1 and CDR2 sequences are SGHVS and FNYEAQ. The germline V and J ends were trimmed by 5 bases and 3 bases, with 16 bases remaining between them.

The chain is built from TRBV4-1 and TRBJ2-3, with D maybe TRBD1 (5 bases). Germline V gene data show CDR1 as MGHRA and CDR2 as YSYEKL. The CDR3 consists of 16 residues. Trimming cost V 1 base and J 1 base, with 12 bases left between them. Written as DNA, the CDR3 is TGCGCCAGCAGCCAAGTCGCGGAGACAGGCACAGATACGCAGTATTTT. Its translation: CASSQVAETGTDTQYF.

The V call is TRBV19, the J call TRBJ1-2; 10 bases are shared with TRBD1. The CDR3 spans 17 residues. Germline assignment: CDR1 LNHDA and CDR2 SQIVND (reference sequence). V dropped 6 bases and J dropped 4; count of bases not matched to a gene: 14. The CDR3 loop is CASRFTPGTGEGYGYTF. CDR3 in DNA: TGTGCCAGTAGATTTACCCCCGGGACAGGGGAAGGCTATGGCTACACCTTC.

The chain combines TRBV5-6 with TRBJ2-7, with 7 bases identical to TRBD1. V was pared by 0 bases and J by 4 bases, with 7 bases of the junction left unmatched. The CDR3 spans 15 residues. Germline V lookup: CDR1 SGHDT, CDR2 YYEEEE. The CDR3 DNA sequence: TGTGCCAGCAGCTTGGTAGTAGGGGGCGGTTACGAGCAGTACTTC. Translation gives CASSLVVGGGYEQYF.

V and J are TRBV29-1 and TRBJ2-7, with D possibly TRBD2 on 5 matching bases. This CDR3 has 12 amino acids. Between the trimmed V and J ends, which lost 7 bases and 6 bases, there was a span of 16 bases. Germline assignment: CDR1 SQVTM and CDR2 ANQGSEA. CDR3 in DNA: TGCAGCGCCGCCCGGGATGGAGGCGAGCAGTACTTC. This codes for CSAARDGGEQYF.

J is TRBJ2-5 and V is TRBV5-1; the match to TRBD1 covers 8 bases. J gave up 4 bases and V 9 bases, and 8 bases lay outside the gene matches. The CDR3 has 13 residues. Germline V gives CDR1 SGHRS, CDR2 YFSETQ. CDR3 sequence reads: CATAGGTGETQYF. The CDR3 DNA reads TGCGCCACCGCCGGTGGGACAGGAGAGACCCAGTACTTC.

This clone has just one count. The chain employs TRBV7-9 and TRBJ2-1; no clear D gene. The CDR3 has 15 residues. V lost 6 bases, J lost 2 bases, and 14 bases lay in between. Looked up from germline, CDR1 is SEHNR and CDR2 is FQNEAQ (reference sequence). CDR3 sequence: CASSLRSLTYNEQFF. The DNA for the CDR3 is TGTGCCAGCAGTTTGCGCTCGTTAACCTACAATGAGCAGTTCTTC. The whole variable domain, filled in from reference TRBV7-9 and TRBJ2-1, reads DTGVSQNPRHKITKRGQNVTFRCDPISEHNRLYWYRQTLGQGPEFLTYFQNEAQLEKSRLLSDRFSAERPKGSFSTLEIQRTEQGDSAMYLCASSLRSLTYNEQFFGPGTRLTVL.

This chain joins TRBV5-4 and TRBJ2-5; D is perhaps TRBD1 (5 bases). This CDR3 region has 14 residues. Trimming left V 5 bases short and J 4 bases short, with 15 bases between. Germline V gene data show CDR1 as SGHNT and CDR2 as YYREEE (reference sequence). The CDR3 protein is CASSHGQGRETQYF. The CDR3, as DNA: TGTGCCAGCAGTCACGGTCAGGGTAGAGAGACCCAGTACTTC.

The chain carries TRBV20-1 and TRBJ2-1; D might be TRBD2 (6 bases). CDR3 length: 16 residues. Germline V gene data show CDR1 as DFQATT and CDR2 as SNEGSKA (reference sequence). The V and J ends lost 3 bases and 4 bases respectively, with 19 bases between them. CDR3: CSASPVPGLTYNEQFF. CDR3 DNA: TGCAGTGCTAGTCCGGTACCGGGACTCACATACAATGAGCAGTTCTTC.

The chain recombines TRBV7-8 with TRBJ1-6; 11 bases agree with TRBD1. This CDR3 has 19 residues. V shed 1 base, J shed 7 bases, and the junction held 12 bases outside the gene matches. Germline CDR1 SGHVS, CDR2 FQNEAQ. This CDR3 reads CASSLDPKDRGLKNSPLHF. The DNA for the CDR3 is TGTGCCAGCAGCTTAGACCCGAAGGACAGGGGGCTAAAGAATTCACCCCTCCACTTT.

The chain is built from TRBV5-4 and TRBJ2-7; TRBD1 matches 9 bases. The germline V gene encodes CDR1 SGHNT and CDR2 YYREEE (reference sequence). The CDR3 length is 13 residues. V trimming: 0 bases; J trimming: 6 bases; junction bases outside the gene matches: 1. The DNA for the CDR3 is TGTGCCAGCAGCTTGGACAGGGGGCCCGAGCAGTACTTC. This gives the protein CASSLDRGPEQYF.

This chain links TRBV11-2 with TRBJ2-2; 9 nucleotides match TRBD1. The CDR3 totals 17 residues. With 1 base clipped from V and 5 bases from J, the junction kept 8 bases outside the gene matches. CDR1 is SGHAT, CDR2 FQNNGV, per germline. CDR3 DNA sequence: TGTGCCAGCAGCTTAGTCCTAGGGACAGGGAATACCGGGGAGCTGTTTTTT. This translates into CASSLVLGTGNTGELFF.

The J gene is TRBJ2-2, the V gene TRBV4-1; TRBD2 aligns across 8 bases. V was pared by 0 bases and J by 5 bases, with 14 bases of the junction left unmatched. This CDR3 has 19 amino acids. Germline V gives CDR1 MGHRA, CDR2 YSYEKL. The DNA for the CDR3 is TGCGCCAGCAGCCAAGAGGCCACCGGGGGGGGCGCATGGACCGGGGAGCTGTTTTTT. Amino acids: CASSQEATGGGAWTGELFF.

Written as DNA, the CDR3 is TGTGCCAGCAGCTTATTCGCCTGGACAGTTCAGAGTACTTTCTATGGCTACACCTTC. Translated, it gives CASSLFAWTVQSTFYGYTF. The chain carries TRBV7-2 and TRBJ1-2, with a weak D call TRBD1 (6 bases). The CDR3 length is 19 residues. The V end was cut by 2 bases, the J end by 4 bases, with 26 bases between. The V gene's germline CDR1 is SGHTA and CDR2 FQGNSA.

The CDR3 DNA is TGTGCCAGCAGTGGGACTAGCGGCGTCGGCTACAATGAGCAGTTCTTC. It encodes CASSGTSGVGYNEQFF. The chain employs TRBV6-1 and TRBJ2-1; 10 bases line up with TRBD2. The CDR3 contains 16 residues. Trimming at V came to 4 bases and at J to 3 bases, leaving 6 bases not matched to a gene. CDR1 is MNHNS and CDR2 is SASEGT in the germline V gene.

This chain's CDR3 is CATAGIRLGSPLHF. DNA for the CDR3: TGTGCCACCGCAGGGATTCGGCTAGGTTCACCCCTCCACTTT. V gene TRBV28 combines with J gene TRBJ1-6; weak D call: TRBD1 (5 bases). CDR3 length: 14 amino acids. Trimming shortened V by 10 bases and J by 9 bases, and 19 bases separated the two germline ends. Germline CDR1 MDHEN, CDR2 SYDVKM.

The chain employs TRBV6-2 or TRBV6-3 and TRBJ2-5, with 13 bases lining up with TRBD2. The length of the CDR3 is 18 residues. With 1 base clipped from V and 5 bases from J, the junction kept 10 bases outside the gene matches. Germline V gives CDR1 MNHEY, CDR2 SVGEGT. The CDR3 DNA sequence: TGTGCCAGCAGTTACTTCGGACTAGCGGGAGCCAGCCAGGAGACCCAGTACTTC. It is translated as CASSYFGLAGASQETQYF.

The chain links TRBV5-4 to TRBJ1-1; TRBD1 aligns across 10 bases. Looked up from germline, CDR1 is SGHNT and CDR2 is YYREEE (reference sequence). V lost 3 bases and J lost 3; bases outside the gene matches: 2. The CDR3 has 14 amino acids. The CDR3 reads CASSSGTGDTEAFF. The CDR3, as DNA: TGTGCCAGCAGCTCCGGGACAGGGGACACTGAAGCTTTCTTT.

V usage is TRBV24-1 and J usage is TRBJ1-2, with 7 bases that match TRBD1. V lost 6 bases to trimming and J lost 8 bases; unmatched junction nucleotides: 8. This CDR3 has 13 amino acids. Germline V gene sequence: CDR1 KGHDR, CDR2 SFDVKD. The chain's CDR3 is CATSPGRGLGYTF. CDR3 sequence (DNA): TGTGCCACCAGTCCCGGGAGGGGGCTAGGCTACACCTTC.